Each of the 22 T cell receptor beta chains below was sequenced from the same sample in a study of breast tumors, draining lymph nodes, adjacent tissues. TCRdb re-called the multiplex PCR reads with MiXCR, one entry per CDR3 protein. The repertoire consists of some 25,000 distinct CDR3 sequences, with around 23% occurring once and the leading ten covering around an eighth. The sequenced sample was breast tumor tissue. Every receptor here comes from a female donor with breast cancer. Some clones in this sample may be carry-over from other donors' samples.

This clonotype was seen many times. The V call is TRBV20-1, the J call TRBJ1-5, with 7 nucleotides matching TRBD1. V gave up 3 bases and J gave up 1 base; unmatched junction bases: 9. The germline gives CDR1 DFQATT, CDR2 SNEGSKA (reference sequence). This CDR3 contains 16 residues. The CDR3 protein is CSARERGRGSNQPQHF. As DNA, the CDR3 is TGCAGTGCTAGGGAGCGGGGCAGGGGGAGCAATCAGCCCCAGCATTTT.

The table lists this clonotype with many counts. The V gene is TRBV6-2 or TRBV6-3, the J gene TRBJ1-5; the match to TRBD1 covers 11 bases. V was clipped by 0 bases and J by 3 bases; unmatched bases: 7. Germline values: CDR1 MNHEY, CDR2 SVGEGT. The CDR3 is made up of 18 amino acids. DNA for the CDR3: TGTGCCAGCAGTTACTCCGTCGGACAGGGGGCCCACAATCAGCCCCAGCATTTT. The encoded protein is CASSYSVGQGAHNQPQHF.

This clonotype occurred many times. The V and J genes are TRBV6-5 and TRBJ1-2; 7 positions agree with TRBD1. Germline CDR1 MNHEY, CDR2 SVGAGI. CDR3 size: 16 residues. V was pared by 0 bases and J by 4 bases, with 8 bases of the junction left unmatched. Here the CDR3 reads CASSYSYTTGFYGYTF. CDR3 DNA: TGTGCCAGCAGTTACTCGTACACGACAGGGTTCTATGGCTACACCTTC.

This clonotype was picked up many times. For the CDR3, the DNA is TGTGCCAGTGTTTCGAGCTCCTACAATGAGCAGTTCTTC. Its protein is CASVSSSYNEQFF. J is TRBJ2-1 and V is TRBV6-5; D gene uncertain. This CDR3 is built from 13 residues. V dropped 9 bases and J dropped 0 bases, with 9 bases sitting between them. Germline V gene lookup returns CDR1 MNHEY and CDR2 SVGAGI.

This clonotype was counted ten times or more. V usage is TRBV6-6 and J usage is TRBJ2-5, with D perhaps TRBD2 (5 bases). The V and J ends lost 2 bases and 3 bases respectively, with 7 bases between them. The CDR3 spans 13 residues. Germline CDR1 reads MNHNY; CDR2 reads SVGAGI (reference sequence). The CDR3 region is CASSYEAEETQYF. CDR3 nucleotide sequence: TGTGCCAGCAGTTACGAAGCGGAAGAGACCCAGTACTTC.

The V call is TRBV2, the J call TRBJ1-3; no firm D call. V lost 9 bases and J lost 0, with 12 bases in between. CDR3 length: 14 residues. Germline V CDR1 and CDR2: SNHLY, FYNNEI. CDR3 sequence: CARSLGNSGNTIYF. CDR3 bases: TGTGCCAGGTCGCTCGGGAACTCTGGAAACACCATATATTTT.

This clonotype was seen ten or more times. CDR3 nucleotides: TGTGCCAGCGGCTCCCCCTTTGGTGGGTTTGAGCAGTTCTTC. This codes for CASGSPFGGFEQFF. This chain uses TRBV6-1 with TRBJ2-1, with D unclear. Germline-derived CDR1 and CDR2 are MNHNS and SASEGT. Trimming shortened V by 8 bases and J by 9 bases, and 20 bases separated the two germline ends. The CDR3 sequence is 14 residues long.

There are many counts of this clonotype. The CDR3 DNA reads TGTGCCACCAGTGATTTGCGGGAGGGGACCGGGCCCCAAGAGACCCAGTACTTC. This codes for CATSDLREGTGPQETQYF. J is TRBJ2-5 and V is TRBV24-1, with 8 bases that match TRBD2. Germline CDR1 and CDR2: KGHDR and SFDVKD. The CDR3 is 18 residues long. Trimming at V came to 0 bases and at J to 1 base, leaving 9 bases not matched to a gene.

This chain uses TRBV11-2 with TRBJ2-1; D unresolved. The CDR3 is 14 residues long. Per germline, CDR1 SGHAT and CDR2 FQNNGV. Between the trimmed V and J ends, which lost 3 bases and 2 bases, there was a span of 8 bases. DNA for the CDR3: TGTGCCAGCAGCTTTACAGAAACCTACAATGAGCAGTTCTTC. Amino acid sequence: CASSFTETYNEQFF.

This clonotype was detected many times. This chain uses TRBV7-9 with TRBJ2-6, with D possibly matching TRBD1 (6 bases). The V end was cut by 3 bases, the J end by 0 bases, with 15 bases between. CDR1 is SEHNR and CDR2 is FQNEAQ in the germline V gene (reference sequence). The CDR3 contains 18 residues. CDR3 nucleotide sequence: TGTGCCAGCAGCTTGGGGGCGGCTGGCAGCTCTGGGGCCAACGTCCTGACTTTC. Its protein is CASSLGAAGSSGANVLTF.

This clonotype was observed at least ten times. The chain is built from TRBV20-1 and TRBJ2-7, with a possible D match to TRBD2 (6 bases). V shed 2 bases and J shed 5 bases, with 19 bases lying between them. Germline loops: CDR1 DFQATT, CDR2 SNEGSKA (reference sequence). The CDR3 is 15 residues long. The CDR3 reads CSARLRLGGLHEQYF. The CDR3 region has the DNA TGCAGTGCTAGACTGCGACTAGGAGGACTGCACGAGCAGTACTTC.

The chain employs TRBV28 and TRBJ2-3; the D gene is possibly TRBD1 (6 bases). The J call may be incorrect, as the DNA end agrees better with TRBJ1-5. The CDR3 consists of 17 residues. Looked up from germline, CDR1 is MDHEN and CDR2 is SYDVKM. The CDR3 DNA reads as TGTGCCAGCAGACGGAGGACAGCGGAGTTTTACACAGATACGCAGCATTTT. Protein sequence: CASRRRTAEFYTDTQHF.

There are many counts of this clonotype. The gene calls are TRBV5-5 and TRBJ1-2; D gene uncertain. CDR1 is SGHKS and CDR2 is YYEKEE in the germline V gene (reference sequence). This CDR3 region has 12 residues. Between the trimmed V and J ends, which lost 4 bases and 10 bases, there was a span of 14 bases. The CDR3 DNA is TGTGCCAGCAGCACCCGGACTTCGGCCTACACCTTC. Protein sequence: CASSTRTSAYTF.

This clonotype was detected many times. The chain employs TRBV20-1 and TRBJ2-7; D not resolved. Trimming stripped 6 bases from V and 6 bases from J, with 18 bases between. This CDR3 is built from 13 residues. The germline V gene has CDR1 DFQATT and CDR2 SNEGSKA (reference sequence). The CDR3 DNA reads TGCAGTGCAGTCCTGGAGAGTTCTCGCGAGCAGTACTTC. Its protein product is CSAVLESSREQYF.

This clonotype has a count of ten or more. In DNA form, the CDR3 reads TGTGCCAGCAGCCAAGACCCGGGACTCTTACAAGAGACCCAGTACTTC. Translation gives CASSQDPGLLQETQYF. The gene calls are TRBV4-2 and TRBJ2-5; the D gene is possibly TRBD2 (6 bases). This CDR3 has 16 residues. Trimming stripped 0 bases from V and 2 bases from J, with 13 bases between. CDR1 and CDR2 (germline): LGHNA, YNFKEQ.

Many counts were recorded for this clonotype. The gene calls are TRBV9 and TRBJ1-2; unclear D gene. The CDR3 spans 14 residues. The germline V and J ends were trimmed by 0 bases and 6 bases, with 12 bases remaining between them. Germline V gene lookup returns CDR1 SGDLS and CDR2 YYNGEE. The CDR3 region is CASSVGGPGHGYTF. CDR3 DNA sequence: TGTGCCAGCAGCGTAGGCGGACCGGGCCATGGCTACACCTTC.

Ten or more counts support this clonotype. The chain has TRBV20-1 and TRBJ2-7, with TRBD2 matching over 7 bases. This CDR3 has 15 amino acids. V trimming: 5 bases; J trimming: 3 bases; junction bases outside the gene matches: 13. The germline CDR1 and CDR2 sequences are DFQATT and SNEGSKA (reference sequence). Here the CDR3 DNA reads TGCAGTGCTCCTGACGGGGGGTCTGACTTCTACGAGCAGTACTTC. Translation: CSAPDGGSDFYEQYF.

This clonotype came up once. Given the absence of the conserved phenylalanine or tryptophan at the CDR3 end, a read error is likely. The chain is built from TRBV25-1 and TRBJ2-2; possibly TRBD2 for D (5 bases). Germline loops: CDR1 MGHDK, CDR2 SYGVNS. Trimming took off 1 base at V and 2 bases at J, with 14 bases between the two ends. The CDR3 sequence is 17 residues long. In DNA, the CDR3 is TGTGCCAGCAGTGAATCGTACGGTGGACTTAACACCGGGGAGCTGTTTCTC. It yields the protein CASSESYGGLNTGELFL.

This clonotype was picked up many times. The rearrangement uses TRBV3-1 and TRBJ2-3; no clear D gene. V dropped 3 bases and J dropped 1 base, with 5 bases sitting between them. There are 13 residues in the CDR3. CDR1 and CDR2 (germline): LGHDT, YNNKEL (reference sequence). DNA of the CDR3: TGTGCCAGCAGCCACACAGGCACAGATACGCAGTATTTT. This translates into CASSHTGTDTQYF.

The table lists this clonotype with a few counts. V and J are TRBV29-1 and TRBJ1-1; D is ambiguous. The germline V and J ends were trimmed by 7 bases and 7 bases, with 16 bases remaining between them. The V gene's germline CDR1 is SQVTM and CDR2 ANQGSEA. This CDR3 region has 12 residues. CDR3 nucleotide sequence: TGCAGCGCTCTGACCAATGCTATTGAAGCTTTCTTT. Translating gives CSALTNAIEAFF. Full variable domain (missing parts from reference TRBV29-1 and TRBJ1-1): SAVISQKPSRDICQRGTSLTIQCQVDSQVTMMFWYRQQPGQSLTLIATANQGSEATYESGFVIDKFPISRPNLTFSTLTVSNMSPEDSSIYLCSALTNAIEAFFGQGTRLTVV.

This clonotype is medium-sized within its sample. V and J are TRBV18 and TRBJ2-7; perhaps D is TRBD1 or TRBD2 (5 bases each). V was clipped by 6 bases and J by 6 bases, with 9 bases between them. The CDR3 loop spans 11 amino acids. Germline CDR1 is KGHSH and CDR2 is LQKENI. DNA of the CDR3: TGTGCCAGCTCCCCAGGGAGCGAGCAGTACTTC. Its protein product is CASSPGSEQYF. The full variable domain, rest sourced from reference TRBV18 and TRBJ2-7, is NAGVMQNPRHLVRRRGQEARLRCSPMKGHSHVYWYRQLPEEGLKFMVYLQKENIIDESGMPKERFSAEFPKEGPSILRIQQVVRGDSAAYFCASSPGSEQYFGPGTRLTVT.

This clonotype was seen many times. The V call is TRBV2, the J call TRBJ1-6; D gene unclear. The length of the CDR3 is 14 residues. V dropped 2 bases and J dropped 8 bases, with 10 bases sitting between them. From germline, CDR1 is SNHLY and CDR2 FYNNEI. The CDR3 DNA is TGTGCCAGCAGTGAAACGGGCGACTATTCACCCCTCCACTTT. Translation gives CASSETGDYSPLHF.